Below, 17 T cell receptor beta chains from the same sample are listed, as sequenced in a study of OX40 agonist ivuxolimab in advanced cancers. Clones were sequenced by immunoSEQ multiplex PCR, and TCRdb holds only the in-frame ones, with some missing. The sample comprises roughly 38,000 clones, around four fifths of which are singletons, and under 3.5% rests with the top ten. The material was CD4+ or CD8+ T cells sorted from blood, obtained in a trial of the OX40 agonist ivuxolimab. The receptors originated from an adult with an advanced solid tumor such as melanoma, head and neck, liver or kidney cancer.

This chain joins TRBV7-3 and TRBJ2-1, with D possibly TRBD2 on 6 matching bases. This CDR3 region has 12 residues. Germline CDR1 is SGHTA and CDR2 is FQGTGA. V was pared by 5 bases and J by 9 bases, with 11 bases between. The CDR3 DNA follows: TGTGCCAGCAGCCCAATGGGGGGTGAGCAGTTCTTC. This encodes CASSPMGGEQFF.

V usage is TRBV2 and J usage is TRBJ2-7; TRBD2 aligns across 7 bases. V shed 4 bases, J shed 3 bases, and the junction held 6 bases outside the gene matches. The CDR3 is 14 residues long. CDR1 is SNHLY and CDR2 is FYNNEI in the germline V gene. The CDR3 protein is CASSASGQDYEQYF. CDR3 DNA: TGTGCCAGCAGTGCTAGCGGTCAGGACTACGAGCAGTACTTC. Complete variable domain (other parts from reference TRBV2 and TRBJ2-7): EPEVTQTPSHQVTQMGQEVILRCVPISNHLYFYWYRQILGQKVEFLVSFYNNEISEKSEIFDDQFSVERPDGSNFTLKIRSTKLEDSAMYFCASSASGQDYEQYFGPGTRLTVT.

This chain uses TRBV30 with TRBJ1-1, with D unclear. The CDR3 consists of 13 residues. Germline CDR1 and CDR2: GTSNPN and SVGIG (reference sequence). The V end lost 2 bases, the J end lost 5 bases, and 12 bases lay between the germline ends. The CDR3 region is CAWSRVGWTEAFF. The CDR3 DNA sequence: TGTGCCTGGAGTAGGGTTGGCTGGACTGAAGCTTTCTTT.

This clone was seen just once. The chain joins TRBV18 to TRBJ1-2; TRBD1 is a possible D gene (5 bases). This CDR3 is 16 amino acids long. The germline V and J ends were trimmed by 3 bases and 6 bases, with 20 bases remaining between them. CDR1 KGHSH and CDR2 LQKENI come from the germline V gene. Here the CDR3 reads CASSPRLRGRVDGYTF. CDR3 DNA: TGTGCCAGCTCACCGCGATTAAGGGGACGGGTAGATGGCTACACCTTC.

J is TRBJ1-1 and V is TRBV28; 9 bases are a match to TRBD1. The germline gives CDR1 MDHEN, CDR2 SYDVKM. CDR3 length: 16 residues. V trimming: 3 bases; J trimming: 1 base; junction bases outside the gene matches: 6. The DNA for the CDR3 is TGTGCCAGCAGTTTCGGGGGGACAGGGCGGAACACTGAAGCTTTCTTT. Its translation: CASSFGGTGRNTEAFF.

The chain couples TRBV11-3 to TRBJ1-1; maybe TRBD1 (5 bases). Germline V lookup: CDR1 SGHNT, CDR2 YENEEA. The CDR3 is made up of 14 amino acids. Trimming took 5 bases from V and 0 from J, leaving 10 bases between them. The CDR3 nucleotides are TGTGCCAGCAGCCCGGGGGATATGAACACTGAAGCTTTCTTT. This encodes CASSPGDMNTEAFF.

CDR3 sequence reads: CSVEGEDTSYEQYF. DNA of the CDR3: TGCAGCGTTGAAGGGGAGGATACCTCCTACGAGCAGTACTTC. The chain couples TRBV29-1 to TRBJ2-7; possible D gene TRBD2, 6 bases. The CDR3 covers 14 residues. Germline V CDR1 and CDR2: SQVTM, ANQGSEA. V was shortened by 1 base and J by 0 bases, with 10 bases between the two germline ends.

The gene calls are TRBV11-3 and TRBJ1-1; D gene uncertain. Germline V gene data show CDR1 as SGHNT and CDR2 as YENEEA. CDR3 length equals 15 residues. Trimming stripped 2 bases from V and 7 bases from J, with 17 bases between. CDR3 protein: CASSLTLRTPGEAFF. The CDR3 DNA reads TGTGCCAGCAGCTTAACCCTGCGGACCCCAGGTGAAGCTTTCTTT.

This chain joins TRBV29-1 and TRBJ1-1; D gene uncertain. This CDR3 is 14 amino acids long. Germline CDR1 is SQVTM and CDR2 is ANQGSEA. Trimming pared 2 bases from V and 5 bases from J, leaving 15 bases between. CDR3 DNA: TGCAGCGTTGAACTCTGGAAAACGTGGACTGAAGCTTTCTTT. Residues: CSVELWKTWTEAFF.

The chain combines TRBV29-1 with TRBJ1-6; D perhaps matches TRBD1 (6 bases). V was cut by 5 bases and J by 4 bases, with 9 bases left in between. Germline V gene data show CDR1 as SQVTM and CDR2 as ANQGSEA. The CDR3 consists of 13 residues. This CDR3 reads CSVQGGYNSPLHF. The CDR3 DNA reads as TGCAGCGTTCAAGGGGGTTATAATTCACCCCTCCACTTT.

This clone was detected once. The chain combines TRBV28 with TRBJ2-2; no definite D call. CDR3 length equals 12 residues. Between the trimmed V and J ends, which lost 6 bases and 5 bases, there was a span of 7 bases. Germline V CDR1 and CDR2: MDHEN, SYDVKM. CDR3 region: CASRDLTGELFF. Here the CDR3 DNA reads TGTGCCAGCAGAGATTTGACCGGGGAGCTGTTTTTT. The full variable domain, in which reference TRBV28 and TRBJ2-2 provide the parts outside the CDR3, is DVKVTQSSRYLVKRTGEKVFLECVQDMDHENMFWYRQDPGLGLRLIYFSYDVKMKEKGDIPEGYSVSREKKERFSLILESASTNQTSMYLCASRDLTGELFFGEGSRLTVL.

V gene TRBV5-1 combines with J gene TRBJ2-7; 9 bases line up with TRBD1. This CDR3 contains 14 residues. V lost 4 bases and J lost 6; bases outside the gene matches: 8. Germline CDR1 SGHRS, CDR2 YFSETQ. The CDR3 DNA is TGCGCCAGCAGCAGGGGGACAGGGTCTCTCGAGCAGTACTTC. Protein sequence: CASSRGTGSLEQYF.

The rearrangement joins TRBV20-1 to TRBJ1-2; 8 nucleotides match TRBD1. CDR1 and CDR2 (germline): DFQATT, SNEGSKA (reference sequence). The junction had 3 bases not matched to a gene; V was cut back by 5 bases and J by 7 bases. The CDR3 spans 11 residues. The chain's CDR3 is CSAPTGVGYTF. CDR3 in DNA: TGCAGTGCTCCGACAGGGGTTGGCTACACCTTC.

This clone was seen a single time. The gene calls are TRBV11-3 and TRBJ2-5; 8 bases are shared with TRBD1. CDR3 length: 15 residues. J gave up 2 bases and V 5 bases, and 7 bases lay outside the gene matches. Germline CDR1 is SGHNT and CDR2 is YENEEA. Here the CDR3 DNA reads TGTGCCAGCAGCCCCAGAGACAGGGGTCAAGAGACCCAGTACTTC. Amino acid sequence: CASSPRDRGQETQYF.

The genes are TRBV7-9 and TRBJ2-7; D may correspond to TRBD1 or TRBD2 (5 bases each). This CDR3 region has 13 residues. Germline assignment: CDR1 SEHNR and CDR2 FQNEAQ (reference sequence). Trimming removed 5 bases at V and 3 bases at J, with 11 bases between. In nucleotides, the CDR3 is TGTGCCAGCAGCGGGGGAGTTCGCTACGAGCAGTACTTC. Its translation is CASSGGVRYEQYF.

V gene TRBV5-6 combines with J gene TRBJ1-1; D is perhaps TRBD1 (5 bases). The V gene lost 2 bases and the J gene lost 4 bases, with 21 bases spanning the gap. Germline V CDR1 and CDR2: SGHDT, YYEEEE. This CDR3 contains 17 residues. The CDR3 DNA reads TGTGCCAGCAGCTTTAGAGGGGCGAAACGGAGTCGCACTGAAGCTTTCTTT. As protein: CASSFRGAKRSRTEAFF.

The chain is built from TRBV2 and TRBJ1-2, with D maybe TRBD1 (5 bases). Germline V gene data show CDR1 as SNHLY and CDR2 as FYNNEI. Trimming removed 4 bases from V and 5 bases from J, with 11 bases in between. This CDR3 is built from 13 residues. The CDR3 here is CASSGGGNYGYTF. In nucleotides, the CDR3 is TGTGCCAGCAGTGGGGGCGGGAATTATGGCTACACCTTC.